The clone carrying this T cell receptor (beta chain) was seen more than once but under ten times. Using immunoSEQ multiplex PCR, the repertoire was profiled, and TCRdb retains in-frame clones only, with some absent. The sample includes roughly 130,000 clones, around 85% of them seen just once. This entry comes from a study of blood T cell repertoires in COVID-19. The sequencing input was peripheral blood. The clonotype comes from a woman older than 75 with acute or convalescent COVID-19.

The CDR3, as DNA: TGTGCCAGCAGTCCAGGGGGCGGAGGGGAGCTGTTTTTT. This sequence encodes CASSPGGGGELFF. The chain couples TRBV6-4 to TRBJ2-2; 8 bases line up with TRBD1. V gave up 5 bases and J gave up 8 bases; unmatched junction bases: 4. CDR1 and CDR2 from the germline V gene are MRHNA and SNTAGT. The CDR3 extends over 13 amino acids.